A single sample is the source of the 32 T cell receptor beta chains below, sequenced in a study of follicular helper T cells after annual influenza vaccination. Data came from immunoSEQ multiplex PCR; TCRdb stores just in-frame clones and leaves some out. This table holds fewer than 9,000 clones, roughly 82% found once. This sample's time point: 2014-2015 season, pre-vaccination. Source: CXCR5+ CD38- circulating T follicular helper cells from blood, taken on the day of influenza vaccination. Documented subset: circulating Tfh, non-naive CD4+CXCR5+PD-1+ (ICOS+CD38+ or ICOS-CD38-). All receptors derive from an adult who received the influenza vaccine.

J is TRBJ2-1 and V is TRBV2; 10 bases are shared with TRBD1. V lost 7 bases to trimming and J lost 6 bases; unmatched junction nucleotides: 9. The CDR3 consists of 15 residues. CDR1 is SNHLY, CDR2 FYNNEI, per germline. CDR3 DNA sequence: TGTGCCAGCAAAGCAGACAGGGGGCTCTCCAATGAGCAGTTCTTC. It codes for CASKADRGLSNEQFF.

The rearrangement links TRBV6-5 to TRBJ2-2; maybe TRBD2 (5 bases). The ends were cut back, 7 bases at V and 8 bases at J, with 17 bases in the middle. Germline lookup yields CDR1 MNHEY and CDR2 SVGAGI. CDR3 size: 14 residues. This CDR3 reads CASIDDKTGGELFF. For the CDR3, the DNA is TGTGCCAGCATAGATGATAAAACGGGGGGGGAGCTGTTTTTT.

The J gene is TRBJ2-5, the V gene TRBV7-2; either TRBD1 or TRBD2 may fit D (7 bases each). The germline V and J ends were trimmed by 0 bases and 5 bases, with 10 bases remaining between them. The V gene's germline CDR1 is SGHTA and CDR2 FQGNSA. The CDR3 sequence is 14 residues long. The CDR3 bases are TGTGCCAGCAGCTTAGCGGGAGGGGGCGAGACCCAGTACTTC. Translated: CASSLAGGGETQYF.

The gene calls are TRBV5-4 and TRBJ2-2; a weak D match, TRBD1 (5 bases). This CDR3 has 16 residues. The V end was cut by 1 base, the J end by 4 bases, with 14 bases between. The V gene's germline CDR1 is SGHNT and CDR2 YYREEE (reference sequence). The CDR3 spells CASSLMLSQGTGELFF. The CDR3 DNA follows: TGTGCCAGCAGCTTGATGTTGTCCCAGGGCACCGGGGAGCTGTTTTTT. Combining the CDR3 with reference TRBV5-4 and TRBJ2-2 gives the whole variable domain ETGVTQSPTHLIKTRGQQVTLRCSSQSGHNTVSWYQQALGQGPQFIFQYYREEENGRGNFPPRFSGLQFPNYSSELNVNALELDDSALYLCASSLMLSQGTGELFFGEGSRLTVL.

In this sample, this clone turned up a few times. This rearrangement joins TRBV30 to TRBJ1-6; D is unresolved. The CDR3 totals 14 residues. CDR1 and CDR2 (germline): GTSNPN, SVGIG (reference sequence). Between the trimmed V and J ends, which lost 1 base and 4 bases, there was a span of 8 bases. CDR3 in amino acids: CAWSGDSYNSPLHF. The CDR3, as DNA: TGTGCCTGGAGTGGAGACTCGTATAATTCACCCCTCCACTTT.

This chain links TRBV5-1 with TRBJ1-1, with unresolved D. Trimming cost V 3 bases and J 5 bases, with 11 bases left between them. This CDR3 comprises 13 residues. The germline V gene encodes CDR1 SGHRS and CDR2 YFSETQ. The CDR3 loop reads CASSSDSRTEAFF. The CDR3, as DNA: TGCGCCAGCAGCTCGGACTCTCGAACTGAAGCTTTCTTT.

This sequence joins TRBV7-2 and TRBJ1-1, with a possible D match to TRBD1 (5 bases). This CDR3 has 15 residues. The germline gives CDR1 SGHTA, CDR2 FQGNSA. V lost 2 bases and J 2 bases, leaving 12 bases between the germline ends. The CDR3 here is CASSLIFGGNTEAFF. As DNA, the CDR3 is TGTGCCAGCAGCTTAATATTTGGGGGAAACACTGAAGCTTTCTTT.

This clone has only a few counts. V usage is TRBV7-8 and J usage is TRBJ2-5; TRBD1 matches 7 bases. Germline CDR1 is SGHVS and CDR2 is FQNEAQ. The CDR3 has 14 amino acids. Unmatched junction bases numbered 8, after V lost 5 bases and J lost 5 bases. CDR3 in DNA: TGTGCCAGCAGCCCCAGGACAGGTCCCGAGACCCAGTACTTC. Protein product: CASSPRTGPETQYF.

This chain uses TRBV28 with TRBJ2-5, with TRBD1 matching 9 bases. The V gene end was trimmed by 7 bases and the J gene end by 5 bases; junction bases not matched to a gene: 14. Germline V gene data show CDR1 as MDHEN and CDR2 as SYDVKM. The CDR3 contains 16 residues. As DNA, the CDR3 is TGTGCCAGCACAACCAGGACAGGGGCCCCCGGGGAGACCCAGTACTTC. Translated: CASTTRTGAPGETQYF.

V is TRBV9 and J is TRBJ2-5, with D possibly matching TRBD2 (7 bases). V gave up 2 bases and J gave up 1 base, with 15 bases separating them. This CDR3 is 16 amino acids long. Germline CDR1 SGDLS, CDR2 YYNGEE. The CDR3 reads CASSVTQAGAQETQYF. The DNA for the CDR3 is TGTGCCAGCAGCGTCACTCAGGCGGGGGCCCAAGAGACCCAGTACTTC.

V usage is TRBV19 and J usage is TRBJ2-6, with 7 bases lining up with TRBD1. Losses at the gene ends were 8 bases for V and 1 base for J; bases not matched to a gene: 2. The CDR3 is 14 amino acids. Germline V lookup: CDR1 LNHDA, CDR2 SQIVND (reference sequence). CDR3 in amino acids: CASQDRSGANVLTF. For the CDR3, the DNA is TGTGCCAGTCAGGACAGGTCTGGGGCCAACGTCCTGACTTTC.

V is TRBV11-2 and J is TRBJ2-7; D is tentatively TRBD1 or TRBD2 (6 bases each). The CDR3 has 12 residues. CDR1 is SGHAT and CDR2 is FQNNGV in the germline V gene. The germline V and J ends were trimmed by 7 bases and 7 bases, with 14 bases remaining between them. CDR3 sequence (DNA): TGTGCCAGCACGGGGGCAGGGAAGGAGCAGTACTTC. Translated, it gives CASTGAGKEQYF.

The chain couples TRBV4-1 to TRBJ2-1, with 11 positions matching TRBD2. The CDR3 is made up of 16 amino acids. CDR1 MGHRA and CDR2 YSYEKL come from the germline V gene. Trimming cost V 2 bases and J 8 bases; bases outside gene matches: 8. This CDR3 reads CASSQISGGAHYEQFF. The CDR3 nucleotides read TGCGCCAGCAGCCAAATTAGCGGGGGGGCCCATTATGAGCAGTTCTTC.

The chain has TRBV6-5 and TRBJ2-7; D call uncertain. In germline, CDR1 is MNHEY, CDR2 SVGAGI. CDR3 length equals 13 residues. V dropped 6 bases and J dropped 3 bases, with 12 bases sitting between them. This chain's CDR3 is CASSLTWGYEQYF. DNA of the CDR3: TGTGCCAGCAGCCTAACATGGGGCTACGAGCAGTACTTC.

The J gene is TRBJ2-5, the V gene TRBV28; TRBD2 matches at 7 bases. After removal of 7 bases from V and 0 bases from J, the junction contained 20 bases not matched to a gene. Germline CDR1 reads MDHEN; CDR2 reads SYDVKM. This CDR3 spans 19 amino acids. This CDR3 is CASNSLLPGTTQYQETQYF. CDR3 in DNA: TGTGCCAGCAATTCCTTACTACCCGGGACTACACAGTACCAAGAGACCCAGTACTTC.

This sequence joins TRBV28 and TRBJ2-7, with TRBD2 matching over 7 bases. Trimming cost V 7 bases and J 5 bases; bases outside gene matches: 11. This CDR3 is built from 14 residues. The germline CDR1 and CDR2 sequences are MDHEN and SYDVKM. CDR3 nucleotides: TGTGCCAGCATTCTTAAGGGGAGGGTCAACGAGCAGTACTTC. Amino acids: CASILKGRVNEQYF.

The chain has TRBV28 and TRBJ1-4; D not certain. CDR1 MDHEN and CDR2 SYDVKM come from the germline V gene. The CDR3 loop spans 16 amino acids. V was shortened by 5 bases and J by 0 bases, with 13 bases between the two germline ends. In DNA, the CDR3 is TGTGCCAGCAGTCCCCTCCCGGCTGCAACTAATGAAAAACTGTTTTTT. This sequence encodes CASSPLPAATNEKLFF.

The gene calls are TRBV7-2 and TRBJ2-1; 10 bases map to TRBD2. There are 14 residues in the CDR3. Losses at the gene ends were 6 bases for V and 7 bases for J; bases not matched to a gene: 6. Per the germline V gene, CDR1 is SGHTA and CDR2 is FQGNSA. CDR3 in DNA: TGTGCCAGCAGGGGTAGCGGGGGGCAGAATGAGCAGTTCTTC. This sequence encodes CASRGSGGQNEQFF.

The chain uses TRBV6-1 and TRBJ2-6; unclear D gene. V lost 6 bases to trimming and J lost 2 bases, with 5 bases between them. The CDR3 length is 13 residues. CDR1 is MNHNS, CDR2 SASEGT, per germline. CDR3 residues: CASSRTGANVLTF. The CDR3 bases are TGTGCCAGCAGCAGGACTGGGGCCAACGTCCTGACTTTC.

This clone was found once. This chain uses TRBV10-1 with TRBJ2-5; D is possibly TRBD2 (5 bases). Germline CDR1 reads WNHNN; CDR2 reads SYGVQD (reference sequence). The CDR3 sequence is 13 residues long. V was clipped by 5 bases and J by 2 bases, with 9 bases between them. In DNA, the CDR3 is TGCGCCAGCAGTCGGACTTATCAAGAGACCCAGTACTTC. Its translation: CASSRTYQETQYF.

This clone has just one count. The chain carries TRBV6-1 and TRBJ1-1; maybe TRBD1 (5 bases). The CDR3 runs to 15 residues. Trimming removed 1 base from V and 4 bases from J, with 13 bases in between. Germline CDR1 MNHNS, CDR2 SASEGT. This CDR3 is CASSEGHGRATEAFF. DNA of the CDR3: TGTGCCAGCAGTGAAGGTCATGGCAGGGCCACTGAAGCTTTCTTT.

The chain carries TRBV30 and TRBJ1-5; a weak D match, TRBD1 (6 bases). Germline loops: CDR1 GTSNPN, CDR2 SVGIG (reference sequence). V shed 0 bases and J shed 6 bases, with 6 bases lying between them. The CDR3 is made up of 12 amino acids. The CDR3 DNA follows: TGTGCCTGGAGTGTACAGGGTCAGCCCCAGCATTTT. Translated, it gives CAWSVQGQPQHF.

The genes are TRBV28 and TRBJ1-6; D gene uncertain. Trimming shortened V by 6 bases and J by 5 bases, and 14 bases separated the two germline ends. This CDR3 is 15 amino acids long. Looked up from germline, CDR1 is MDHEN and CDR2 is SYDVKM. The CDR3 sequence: CASRPSRGNNSPLHF. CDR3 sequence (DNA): TGTGCCAGCAGGCCATCCCGGGGAAATAATTCACCCCTCCACTTT.

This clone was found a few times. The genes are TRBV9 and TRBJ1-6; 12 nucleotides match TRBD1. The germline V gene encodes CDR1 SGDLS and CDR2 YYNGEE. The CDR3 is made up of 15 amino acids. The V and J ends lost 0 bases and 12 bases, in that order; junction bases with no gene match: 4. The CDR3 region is CASSVEGTGGIPLHF. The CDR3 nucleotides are TGTGCCAGCAGCGTAGAAGGGACAGGGGGCATACCCCTCCACTTT.

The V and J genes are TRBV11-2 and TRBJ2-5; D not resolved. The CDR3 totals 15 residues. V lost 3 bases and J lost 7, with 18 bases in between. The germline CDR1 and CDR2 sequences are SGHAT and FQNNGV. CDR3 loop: CASSFTFVEKGTQYF. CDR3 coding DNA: TGTGCCAGCAGCTTCACGTTTGTCGAGAAAGGGACCCAGTACTTC.

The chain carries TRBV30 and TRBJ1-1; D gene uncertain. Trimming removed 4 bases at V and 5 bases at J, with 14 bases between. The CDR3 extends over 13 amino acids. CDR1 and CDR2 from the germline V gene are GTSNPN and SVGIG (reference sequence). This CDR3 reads CAWNREVGTEAFF. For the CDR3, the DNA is TGTGCCTGGAATAGGGAGGTAGGGACTGAAGCTTTCTTT.

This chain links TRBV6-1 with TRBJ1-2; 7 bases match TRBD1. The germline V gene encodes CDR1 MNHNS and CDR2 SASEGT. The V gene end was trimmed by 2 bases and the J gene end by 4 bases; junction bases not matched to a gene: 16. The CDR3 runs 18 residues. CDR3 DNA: TGTGCCAGCAGTGAAATTGGTTACAGGGGAGGGTCTGGCTATGGCTACACCTTC. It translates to CASSEIGYRGGSGYGYTF.

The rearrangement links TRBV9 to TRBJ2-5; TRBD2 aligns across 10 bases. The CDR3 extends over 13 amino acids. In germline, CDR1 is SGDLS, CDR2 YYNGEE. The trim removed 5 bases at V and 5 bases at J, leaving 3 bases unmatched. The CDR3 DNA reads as TGTGCCAGCAGTAGCGGGGGGCGGGAGACCCAGTACTTC. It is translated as CASSSGGRETQYF. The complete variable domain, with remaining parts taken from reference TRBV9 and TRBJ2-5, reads DSGVTQTPKHLITATGQRVTLRCSPRSGDLSVYWYQQSLDQGLQFLIQYYNGEERAKGNILERFSAQQFPDLHSELNLSSLELGDSALYFCASSSGGRETQYFGPGTRLLVL.

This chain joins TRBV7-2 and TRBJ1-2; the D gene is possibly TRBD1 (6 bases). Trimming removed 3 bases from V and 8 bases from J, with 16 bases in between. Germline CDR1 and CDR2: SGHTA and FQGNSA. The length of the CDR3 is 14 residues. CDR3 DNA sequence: TGTGCCAGCAGCTTTCGGACAGTCCAAGGAGGCTACACCTTC. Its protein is CASSFRTVQGGYTF.

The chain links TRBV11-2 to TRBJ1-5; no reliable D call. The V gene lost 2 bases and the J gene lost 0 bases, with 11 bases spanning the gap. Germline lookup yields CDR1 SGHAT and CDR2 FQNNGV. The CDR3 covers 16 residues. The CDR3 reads CASSLLGSHSNQPQHF. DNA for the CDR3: TGTGCCAGCAGCTTACTCGGCAGCCATAGCAATCAGCCCCAGCATTTT.

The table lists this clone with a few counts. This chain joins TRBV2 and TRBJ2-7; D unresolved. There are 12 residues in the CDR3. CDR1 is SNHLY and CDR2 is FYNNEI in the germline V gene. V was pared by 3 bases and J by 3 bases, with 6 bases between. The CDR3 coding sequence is TGTGCCAGCAGTGATAGCAGCTACGAGCAGTACTTC. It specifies CASSDSSYEQYF.

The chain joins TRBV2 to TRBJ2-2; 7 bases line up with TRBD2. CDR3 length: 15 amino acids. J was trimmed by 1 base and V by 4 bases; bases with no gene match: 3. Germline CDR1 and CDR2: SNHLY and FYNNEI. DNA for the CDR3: TGTGCCAGCAGTGCCCGGGGGGTGAACACCGGGGAGCTGTTTTTT. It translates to CASSARGVNTGELFF.